This T cell receptor beta chain was sequenced for a study of identical twins. Whole-study results and caveats: Alpha sequences that were out-of-frame and twin-shared showed an excess of low generation probability. Cord blood's abundant beta clonotypes had fewer insertions, unlike memory repertoires. Cross-sectional statistics underpinned the conclusions; the same donors were not followed.

Unique molecular identifiers were in the cDNA, with template-switch universal primer binding. MiXCR, run by TCRdb on the 5' RACE reads, gives a single entry per CDR3 protein. This table has 500,000 to 550,000 distinct CDR3 sequences, more than 20% appearing once. Germline V gene data show CDR1 as MGHRA and CDR2 as YSYEKL. With 4 bases removed from V and 4 bases from J, the gap between germline ends came to 14 bases. The CDR3 length is 15 residues. This clonotype was seen more than once but under ten times. The target antigen is unknown. This same sample was also taken into another study, of yellow fever vaccine responses in identical twins.

The sequence derives from a woman aged 18-35 years in good health. The sample consisted of CD4+ T cells sorted from blood. The rearrangement joins TRBV4-1 to TRBJ2-1, with D perhaps matching TRBD1 or TRBD2 (5 bases each). In nucleotides, the CDR3 is TGCGCCAGCAGCCTCACCGGGACCGTTTACAATGAGCAGTTCTTC. Protein: CASSLTGTVYNEQFF.